The 25 T cell receptor beta chains below come from one sample, sequenced in a study of T cell responses to AZD1222 COVID-19 vaccine. Using immunoSEQ multiplex PCR, the repertoire was profiled, and TCRdb retains in-frame clones only, with some absent. The data contain 100,000 to 150,000 clones, over 75% of them singletons. The specimen was peripheral blood, collected 28 days after the second dose of the MenACWY control vaccine. These receptors came from an adult who received the MenACWY meningococcal vaccine as a control.

This clone is a singleton in its sample. V and J are TRBV7-2 and TRBJ1-2, with D unresolved. CDR3 length equals 12 residues. Germline CDR1 reads SGHTA; CDR2 reads FQGNSA. Deletions cut 7 bases from V and 8 bases from J, with 14 bases between. The CDR3 protein is CASTPSGVGYTF. The DNA for the CDR3 is TGTGCCAGCACCCCCTCGGGCGTCGGCTACACCTTC.

The V and J genes are TRBV4-1 and TRBJ2-5; TRBD1 matches 7 bases. Germline lookup yields CDR1 MGHRA and CDR2 YSYEKL. The V and J ends lost 1 base and 5 bases, in that order; junction bases with no gene match: 7. The CDR3 has 15 residues. Here the CDR3 reads CASSQGTRGKETQYF. In DNA, the CDR3 is TGCGCCAGCAGCCAAGGTACCAGGGGGAAGGAGACCCAGTACTTC.

The rearrangement links TRBV27 to TRBJ1-1, with D possibly matching TRBD1 (5 bases). CDR1 MNHEY and CDR2 SMNVEV come from the germline V gene (reference sequence). The CDR3 runs 16 residues. Deletions cut 6 bases from V and 3 bases from J, with 20 bases between. CDR3 nucleotide sequence: TGTGCCAGCAGCACTCTGGGGACCCTTAGAGACACTGAAGCTTTCTTT. This codes for CASSTLGTLRDTEAFF.

This clone was found once. The V and J genes are TRBV10-3 and TRBJ1-2; no reliable D call. V lost 2 bases and J lost 6, with 7 bases in between. The CDR3 covers 12 residues. In germline, CDR1 is ENHRY, CDR2 SYGVKD. The CDR3 DNA sequence: TGTGCCATCAGTGAGGGTAGGGATGGCTACACCTTC. Encoded protein: CAISEGRDGYTF.

J is TRBJ2-5 and V is TRBV3-1 (or the pseudogene TRBV3-2); weak D call: TRBD2 (6 bases). V dropped 1 base and J dropped 3 bases, with 18 bases sitting between them. CDR3 size: 17 residues. The germline V gene has CDR1 LGHDT and CDR2 YNNKEL (reference sequence). The CDR3 bases are TGTGCCAGCAGCCAAGGGCCCAGGAGGGCCCCCAAAGAGACCCAGTACTTC. It translates to CASSQGPRRAPKETQYF.

This rearrangement joins TRBV28 to TRBJ2-7; D ambiguous. Germline loops: CDR1 MDHEN, CDR2 SYDVKM. V was pared by 5 bases and J by 0 bases, with 8 bases between. The CDR3 has 13 amino acids. CDR3 sequence (DNA): TGTGCCAGCAGTACAATGGGCTCCTACGAGCAGTACGTC. It specifies CASSTMGSYEQYV.

The chain couples TRBV5-1 to TRBJ2-1, with unresolved D. This CDR3 is 16 amino acids long. The germline V gene encodes CDR1 SGHRS and CDR2 YFSETQ. Deletions cut 0 bases from V and 0 bases from J, with 10 bases between. Here the CDR3 reads CASSLAGGNSYNEQFF. CDR3 DNA: TGCGCCAGCAGCTTGGCTGGCGGAAACTCCTACAATGAGCAGTTCTTC. Full variable domain (missing parts from reference TRBV5-1 and TRBJ2-1): KAGVTQTPRYLIKTRGQQVTLSCSPISGHRSVSWYQQTPGQGLQFLFEYFSETQRNKGNFPGRFSGRQFSNSRSEMNVSTLELGDSALYLCASSLAGGNSYNEQFFGPGTRLTVL.

This chain joins TRBV11-3 and TRBJ1-2; D remains unclear. Germline-derived CDR1 and CDR2 are SGHNT and YENEEA. The CDR3 spans 16 residues. Between the trimmed V and J ends, which lost 5 bases and 0 bases, there was a span of 16 bases. CDR3 amino acids: CASSQGPPQANYGYTF. The CDR3 nucleotides are TGTGCCAGCAGCCAAGGCCCCCCTCAAGCTAACTATGGCTACACCTTC.

The rearrangement links TRBV6-5 to TRBJ2-7; D not resolved. V lost 0 bases to trimming and J lost 1 base, with 10 bases between them. The CDR3 loop spans 15 amino acids. CDR1 is MNHEY, CDR2 SVGAGI, per germline. Written as DNA, the CDR3 is TGTGCCAGCAGTTACTCGTACCCTAGTTCCTACGAGCAGTACTTC. This gives the protein CASSYSYPSSYEQYF.

The rearrangement links TRBV4-1 to TRBJ2-1; D tentatively fits TRBD1 or TRBD2 (5 bases each). CDR1 and CDR2 from the germline V gene are MGHRA and YSYEKL. V gave up 1 base and J gave up 8 bases, with 12 bases separating them. The CDR3 has 14 residues. CDR3 protein: CASSQVAGGDEQFF. CDR3 nucleotide sequence: TGCGCCAGCAGCCAAGTGGCTGGGGGAGATGAGCAGTTCTTC.

The rearrangement joins TRBV7-3 to TRBJ2-1; D unresolved. The CDR3 has 13 amino acids. Trimming removed 2 bases from V and 4 bases from J, with 6 bases in between. In germline, CDR1 is SGHTA, CDR2 FQGTGA. DNA for the CDR3: TGTGCCAGCAGCTTAGCGGTATACAATGAGCAGTTCTTC. The encoded protein is CASSLAVYNEQFF.

V usage is TRBV4-1 and J usage is TRBJ2-3; 9 bases match TRBD2. This CDR3 has 17 residues. The germline V gene has CDR1 MGHRA and CDR2 YSYEKL. The J segment lost 3 bases and the V segment lost 0 bases, leaving 7 bases of the junction unmatched. The CDR3 is CASSQDWWSGGTDTQYF. The DNA for the CDR3 is TGCGCCAGCAGCCAAGATTGGTGGAGCGGGGGGACAGATACGCAGTATTTT.

The genes are TRBV4-1 and TRBJ2-3, with 8 bases identical to TRBD1. Germline V lookup: CDR1 MGHRA, CDR2 YSYEKL. The CDR3 length is 16 residues. V lost 4 bases, J lost 0 bases, and 6 bases stayed unmatched. DNA for the CDR3: TGCGCCAGCAGCCCCGGACAGGGAACGAGCACAGATACGCAGTATTTT. Translated, it gives CASSPGQGTSTDTQYF.

The chain carries TRBV4-2 and TRBJ1-1; 7 nucleotides line up with TRBD1. There are 15 residues in the CDR3. V gave up 3 bases and J gave up 5 bases; unmatched junction bases: 9. Germline CDR1 reads LGHNA; CDR2 reads YNFKEQ. CDR3 DNA sequence: TGTGCCAGCAGCCAGGAACAGGGGTGGGAGACTGAAGCTTTCTTT. This translates into CASSQEQGWETEAFF.

This chain connects TRBV11-2 to TRBJ2-5, with unresolved D. Germline CDR1 is SGHAT and CDR2 is FQNNGV. Trimming took 5 bases from V and 2 from J, leaving 21 bases between them. This CDR3 comprises 17 residues. The CDR3 nucleotides read TGTGCCAGCAGCCCCCGAGTCAGGACCCCGAGGCAAGAGACCCAGTACTTC. Residues: CASSPRVRTPRQETQYF.

The chain couples TRBV3-1 (or the pseudogene TRBV3-2) to TRBJ1-2, with D possibly TRBD1 on 5 matching bases. The ends were cut back, 4 bases at V and 5 bases at J, with 17 bases in the middle. CDR3 length: 15 residues. CDR1 LGHDT and CDR2 YNNKEL come from the germline V gene (reference sequence). This CDR3 reads CASSRDSVNPYGYTF. The CDR3 region has the DNA TGTGCCAGCAGCCGAGACAGCGTTAACCCTTATGGCTACACCTTC.

This chain joins TRBV11-3 and TRBJ2-7; 9 bases map to TRBD1. With V trimmed by 5 bases and J by 3 bases, 11 bases remained unmatched. The CDR3 sequence is 16 residues long. CDR1 is SGHNT, CDR2 YENEEA, per germline. The CDR3 protein is CASSLQRTGDFYEQYF. The CDR3 nucleotides read TGTGCCAGCAGCCTCCAAAGGACAGGGGATTTCTACGAGCAGTACTTC.

V usage is TRBV6-4 and J usage is TRBJ1-1; 8 bases map to TRBD1. Trimming cost V 6 bases and J 4 bases; bases outside gene matches: 7. The CDR3 contains 14 residues. Germline V CDR1 and CDR2: MRHNA, SNTAGT. CDR3 in amino acids: CASRADRAGTEAFF. The CDR3 bases are TGTGCCAGCAGGGCGGACAGGGCGGGCACTGAAGCTTTCTTT.

This clone was seen only once. This chain connects TRBV14 to TRBJ2-3; D gene ambiguous. Germline V CDR1 and CDR2: SGHDN, FVKESK. The CDR3 extends over 15 amino acids. V lost 0 bases, J lost 6 bases, and 13 bases lay in between. The CDR3 DNA follows: TGTGCCAGCAGCCAAGATTATAGCCTATCCGATACGCAGTATTTT. Translated: CASSQDYSLSDTQYF. The full variable domain, its missing parts supplied by reference TRBV14 and TRBJ2-3, is EAGVTQFPSHSVIEKGQTVTLRCDPISGHDNLYWYRRVMGKEIKFLLHFVKESKQDESGMPNNRFLAERTGGTYSTLKVQPAELEDSGVYFCASSQDYSLSDTQYFGPGTRLTVL.

The CDR3 protein is CASRDRAFTEAFF. The CDR3 DNA reads TGTGCCAGCCGGGACAGGGCATTCACTGAAGCTTTCTTT. The rearrangement uses TRBV6-5 and TRBJ1-1; 9 bases are shared with TRBD1. This CDR3 region has 13 residues. Losses at the gene ends were 8 bases for V and 4 bases for J; bases not matched to a gene: 5. The germline gives CDR1 MNHEY, CDR2 SVGAGI.

The V gene is TRBV5-8, the J gene TRBJ1-5; D is possibly TRBD1 (5 bases). V lost 6 bases to trimming and J lost 4 bases, with 17 bases between them. The CDR3 runs 15 residues. The germline V gene encodes CDR1 SGHTS and CDR2 YDEGEE. CDR3 bases: TGTGCCAGCATAACTTGGGGGGTGCGGAATCAGCCCCAGCATTTT. Residues: CASITWGVRNQPQHF.

This clone appeared once. DNA for the CDR3: TGTGCCAGCAGTTTGGTGGCGGGAGTCGGCACAGATACGCAGTATTTT. It translates to CASSLVAGVGTDTQYF. The chain uses TRBV27 and TRBJ2-3; TRBD2 aligns across 7 bases. Per germline, CDR1 MNHEY and CDR2 SMNVEV (reference sequence). The CDR3 is 16 residues long. Trimming removed 3 bases from V and 1 base from J; junction bases left unmatched: 7.

V and J are TRBV6-5 and TRBJ1-5, with 7 bases fitting TRBD1. The CDR3 covers 14 residues. Unmatched junction bases numbered 3, after V lost 4 bases and J lost 3 bases. Germline CDR1 and CDR2: MNHEY and SVGAGI. The CDR3 region is CASSSQGTNQPQHF. CDR3 bases: TGTGCCAGCAGTTCACAGGGGACCAATCAGCCCCAGCATTTT.

This chain links TRBV28 with TRBJ2-5, with D hard to call. CDR1 is MDHEN, CDR2 SYDVKM, per germline. The V end was cut by 6 bases, the J end by 2 bases, with 16 bases between. CDR3 length: 15 residues. Written as DNA, the CDR3 is TGTGCCAGCAGCAGTTTGTTAGCAAATCAAGAGACCCAGTACTTC. Translation gives CASSSLLANQETQYF.

The chain couples TRBV5-6 to TRBJ2-3; 12 bases line up with TRBD2. Germline CDR1 is SGHDT and CDR2 is YYEEEE. V lost 0 bases, J lost 7 bases, and 6 bases stayed unmatched. The CDR3 contains 16 residues. CDR3 loop: CASSLVLAGGRNTQYF. The CDR3 bases are TGTGCCAGCAGCTTGGTACTAGCGGGGGGTCGGAATACGCAGTATTTT.